One and the same sample provided the 20 T cell receptor beta chains below, sequenced in a study of T-cell reconstitution after alpha-beta-depleted transplantation in children. Molecular barcoding with unique molecular identifiers was used for the TCRbeta library. MiXCR was run by TCRdb on the PCR reads, yielding one entry per CDR3 protein. The data contain about 640,000 distinct CDR3 sequences, approximately 16% of them singletons. Sequences were derived from PBMCs from the stem cell graft donor, sampled from the stem cell graft. The receptors shown here come from a human donor who donated a stem cell graft to a child with acute myeloid leukemia.

This clonotype has at least ten counts. CDR3 nucleotides: TGCAGCGCACCTCGCGGGGGGTATGGGACCCAGTACTTC. This codes for CSAPRGGYGTQYF. This chain links TRBV20-1 with TRBJ2-5; TRBD2 agrees at 8 bases. The CDR3 covers 13 residues. Per the germline V gene, CDR1 is DFQATT and CDR2 is SNEGSKA (reference sequence).

This clonotype was counted between two and nine times. The J gene is TRBJ2-7, the V gene TRBV4-1; 11 bases match TRBD2. The CDR3 sequence is 15 residues long. J lost 3 bases, V lost 3 bases, and 4 bases had no gene match. The germline V gene encodes CDR1 MGHRA and CDR2 YSYEKL. CDR3 sequence reads: CASSQATSGVYEQYV. As DNA, the CDR3 is TGCGCCAGCAGCCAGGCGACTAGCGGGGTCTACGAGCAGTACGTC.

A few counts support this clonotype. The chain has TRBV12-3 or TRBV12-4 and TRBJ1-5, with D tentatively TRBD1 (5 bases). The CDR3 covers 12 residues. Trimming took 6 bases from V and 3 from J, leaving 6 bases between them. CDR3 sequence reads: CASRGLNQPQHF. The CDR3 bases are TGTGCCAGCAGGGGACTCAATCAGCCCCAGCATTTT.

This clonotype was seen ten or more times. The CDR3 bases are TGTGCCAGCAGCCCAGGGACTAGCAATGAGCAGTTCTTC. As protein: CASSPGTSNEQFF. The rearrangement uses TRBV7-9 and TRBJ2-1, with TRBD2 matching 8 bases. The CDR3 covers 13 residues. Germline V lookup: CDR1 SEHNR, CDR2 FQNEAQ (reference sequence). The trim removed 5 bases at V and 6 bases at J, leaving 3 bases unmatched.

This clonotype was counted ten times or more. The chain is built from TRBV29-1 and TRBJ2-7; 8 bases are shared with TRBD1. The CDR3 extends over 13 amino acids. V shed 7 bases, J shed 2 bases, and the junction held 7 bases outside the gene matches. The germline V gene has CDR1 SQVTM and CDR2 ANQGSEA. CDR3 bases: TGCAGCGCCGGACAGGGAACGACCTACGAGCAGTACTTC. Its protein product is CSAGQGTTYEQYF.

This clonotype appeared a few times. The chain links TRBV27 to TRBJ1-2; possible D gene TRBD1, 6 bases. The V end was cut by 2 bases, the J end by 4 bases, with 11 bases between. Germline V lookup: CDR1 MNHEY, CDR2 SMNVEV (reference sequence). The CDR3 is 14 residues long. The CDR3 here is CASSLGGEGYGYTF. The CDR3 DNA is TGTGCCAGCAGTTTAGGGGGCGAGGGCTATGGCTACACCTTC.

This sequence joins TRBV7-9 and TRBJ1-1; D is possibly TRBD1 (6 bases). V lost 5 bases, J lost 6 bases, and 13 bases lay in between. The germline CDR1 and CDR2 sequences are SEHNR and FQNEAQ (reference sequence). CDR3 length equals 13 residues. In DNA, the CDR3 is TGTGCCAGCAGCCTCACAGGGAGCTCTGAAGCTTTCTTT. As protein: CASSLTGSSEAFF.

In its sample, this clonotype was seen a few times. The rearrangement uses TRBV7-8 and TRBJ1-1; a possible D gene is TRBD1 (5 bases). CDR1 SGHVS and CDR2 FQNEAQ come from the germline V gene. The V and J ends lost 5 bases and 3 bases respectively, with 22 bases between them. This CDR3 spans 17 amino acids. In nucleotides, the CDR3 is TGTGCCAGCAGCCTCAATCCCCCGGGCAGGGCGGACACTGAAGCTTTCTTT. This gives the protein CASSLNPPGRADTEAFF.

This clonotype was seen at least ten times. V and J are TRBV5-1 and TRBJ1-5, with D possibly matching TRBD1 (5 bases). V was cut by 4 bases and J by 7 bases, with 15 bases left in between. The CDR3 is 14 residues long. The V gene's germline CDR1 is SGHRS and CDR2 YFSETQ. In DNA, the CDR3 is TGCGCCAGCAGCAAGGGGCAACAAGGACAGCCCCAGCATTTT. The encoded protein is CASSKGQQGQPQHF. Full variable domain (missing parts from reference TRBV5-1 and TRBJ1-5): KAGVTQTPRYLIKTRGQQVTLSCSPISGHRSVSWYQQTPGQGLQFLFEYFSETQRNKGNFPGRFSGRQFSNSRSEMNVSTLELGDSALYLCASSKGQQGQPQHFGDGTRLSIL.

This sequence joins TRBV4-1 and TRBJ1-1; D is perhaps TRBD1 (6 bases). V was clipped by 3 bases and J by 1 base, with 15 bases between them. The CDR3 contains 16 residues. CDR1 and CDR2 (germline): MGHRA, YSYEKL. This CDR3 is CASSQQSQGWNTEAFF. In nucleotides, the CDR3 is TGCGCCAGCAGCCAGCAATCACAGGGATGGAACACTGAAGCTTTCTTT.

This clonotype showed up many times. The chain carries TRBV27 and TRBJ2-2, with D tentatively TRBD2 (6 bases). The V end lost 3 bases, the J end lost 5 bases, and 7 bases lay between the germline ends. This CDR3 comprises 13 residues. The V gene's germline CDR1 is MNHEY and CDR2 SMNVEV (reference sequence). CDR3 sequence (DNA): TGTGCCAGCAGTTTCGGAGGGACCGGGGAGCTGTTTTTT. This sequence encodes CASSFGGTGELFF.

This chain connects TRBV7-2 to TRBJ1-4; TRBD1 is a possible D gene (5 bases). CDR1 and CDR2 (germline): SGHTA, FQGNSA. V dropped 5 bases and J dropped 5 bases, with 15 bases sitting between them. CDR3 size: 15 residues. The CDR3 sequence is CASSPRGPPNEKLFF. The CDR3, as DNA: TGTGCCAGCAGCCCCCGGGGCCCTCCAAATGAAAAACTGTTTTTT.

This clonotype showed up just a few times. The J gene is TRBJ2-3, the V gene TRBV20-1; D tentatively fits TRBD1 or TRBD2 (6 bases each). Germline loops: CDR1 DFQATT, CDR2 SNEGSKA (reference sequence). The CDR3 loop spans 11 amino acids. The CDR3 bases are TGCAGCGGGGGCCACACAGATACGCAGTATTTT. The encoded protein is CSGGHTDTQYF.

A single count supports this clonotype. The chain recombines TRBV24-1 with TRBJ2-5; tentatively, D is TRBD1 (6 bases). The CDR3 totals 15 residues. The ends were cut back, 4 bases at V and 2 bases at J, with 13 bases in the middle. Germline V lookup: CDR1 KGHDR, CDR2 SFDVKD. The CDR3 bases are TGTGCCACCAGTGACCTACAGGGAAATCAAGAGACCCAGTACTTC. Its translation: CATSDLQGNQETQYF.

This clonotype has only a few counts. V gene TRBV7-9 combines with J gene TRBJ1-2; D remains ambiguous. Trimming stripped 2 bases from V and 0 bases from J, with 13 bases between. Germline V lookup: CDR1 SEHNR, CDR2 FQNEAQ (reference sequence). The CDR3 extends over 16 amino acids. The CDR3 protein is CASSLSPVQANYGYTF. CDR3 nucleotides: TGTGCCAGCAGCTTAAGTCCCGTCCAAGCTAACTATGGCTACACCTTC.

The chain is built from TRBV11-2 and TRBJ1-2, with D possibly matching TRBD1 (5 bases). CDR3 length equals 20 residues. Germline lookup yields CDR1 SGHAT and CDR2 FQNNGV. Trimming pared 4 bases from V and 4 bases from J, leaving 31 bases between. The CDR3 protein is CASSSRRDPHPLNNGYGYTF. CDR3 coding DNA: TGTGCCAGCAGCTCCCGTAGGGACCCCCACCCCCTAAACAATGGCTATGGCTACACCTTC.

This clonotype was counted a few times. The chain combines TRBV5-6 with TRBJ2-7, with 8 positions matching TRBD2. V shed 3 bases, J shed 6 bases, and the junction held 11 bases outside the gene matches. This CDR3 is 15 amino acids long. CDR1 is SGHDT, CDR2 YYEEEE, per germline. CDR3 nucleotides: TGTGCCAGCAGCTCTCTCGGGGTAGCGGGGATCGAGCAGTACTTC. This codes for CASSSLGVAGIEQYF.

The table lists this clonotype with a few counts. The chain employs TRBV7-9 and TRBJ1-1; D is perhaps TRBD1 (6 bases). Germline lookup yields CDR1 SEHNR and CDR2 FQNEAQ (reference sequence). V lost 4 bases and J lost 1, with 10 bases in between. This CDR3 comprises 14 residues. CDR3 sequence: CASSSAGANTEAFF. The DNA of the CDR3 is TGTGCCAGCAGCTCGGCAGGGGCGAACACTGAAGCTTTCTTT.

This clonotype has at least ten counts. The V gene is TRBV6-5, the J gene TRBJ1-1; 9 bases are a match to TRBD1. Germline V CDR1 and CDR2: MNHEY, SVGAGI. V lost 6 bases and J lost 8; bases outside the gene matches: 7. This CDR3 has 13 residues. CDR3 region: CASSHGQGYEAFF. Here the CDR3 DNA reads TGTGCCAGCAGCCATGGACAGGGGTACGAAGCTTTCTTT.

In this sample, this clonotype turned up many times. The gene calls are TRBV29-1 and TRBJ2-1; D unclear. The V and J ends lost 7 bases and 9 bases respectively, with 19 bases between them. The CDR3 is made up of 13 amino acids. The V gene's germline CDR1 is SQVTM and CDR2 ANQGSEA. Here the CDR3 DNA reads TGCAGCGCCGGGCTCGGTAACCCTTTTGAGCAGTTCTTC. Encoded protein: CSAGLGNPFEQFF.